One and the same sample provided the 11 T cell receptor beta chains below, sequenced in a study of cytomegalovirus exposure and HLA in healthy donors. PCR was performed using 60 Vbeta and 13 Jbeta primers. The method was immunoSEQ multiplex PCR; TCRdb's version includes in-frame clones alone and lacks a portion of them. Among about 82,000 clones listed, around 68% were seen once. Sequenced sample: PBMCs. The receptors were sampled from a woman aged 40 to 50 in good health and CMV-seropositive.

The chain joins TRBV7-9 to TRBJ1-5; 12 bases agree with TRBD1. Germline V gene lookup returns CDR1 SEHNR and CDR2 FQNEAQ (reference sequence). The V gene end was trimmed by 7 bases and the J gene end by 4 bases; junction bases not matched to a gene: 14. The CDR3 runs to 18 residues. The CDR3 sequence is CASNWGTGGFSKNQPQHF. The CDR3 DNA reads TGTGCCAGCAACTGGGGGACAGGGGGCTTCTCGAAGAATCAGCCCCAGCATTTT.

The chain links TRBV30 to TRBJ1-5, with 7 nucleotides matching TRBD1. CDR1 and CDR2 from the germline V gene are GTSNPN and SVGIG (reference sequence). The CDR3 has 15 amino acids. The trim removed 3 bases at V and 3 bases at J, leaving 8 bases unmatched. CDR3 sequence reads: CAWSASGTVNQPQHF. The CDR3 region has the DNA TGTGCCTGGAGCGCCTCGGGGACAGTCAATCAGCCCCAGCATTTT.

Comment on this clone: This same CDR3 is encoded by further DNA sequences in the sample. CDR3 protein: CASRLLPPGGGYSNQPQHF. CDR3 sequence (DNA): TGTGCAAGTCGCTTACTCCCCCCGGGGGGGGGTTATAGCAATCAGCCCCAGCATTTT. The chain recombines TRBV12-2 with TRBJ1-5. TRBV12-2 is deemed a pseudogene. The CDR3 totals 19 residues.

CDR3 in DNA: TGTGCCATCAGTGAGTCGACAGGGGGACTTGCGGGTGAGCCCCAGCATTTT. Protein: CAISESTGGLAGEPQHF. This chain connects TRBV10-3 to TRBJ1-5, with 9 nucleotides matching TRBD1. Germline values: CDR1 ENHRY, CDR2 SYGVKD. Trimming at V came to 0 bases and at J to 8 bases, leaving 11 bases not matched to a gene. The length of the CDR3 is 17 residues.

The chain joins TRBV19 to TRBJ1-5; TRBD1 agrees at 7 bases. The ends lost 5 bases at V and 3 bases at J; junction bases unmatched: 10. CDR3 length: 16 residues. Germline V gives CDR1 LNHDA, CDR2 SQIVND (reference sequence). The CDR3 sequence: CASSLQGGRSNQPQHF. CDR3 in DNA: TGTGCCAGTAGTCTTCAGGGGGGACGCTCCAATCAGCCCCAGCATTTT.

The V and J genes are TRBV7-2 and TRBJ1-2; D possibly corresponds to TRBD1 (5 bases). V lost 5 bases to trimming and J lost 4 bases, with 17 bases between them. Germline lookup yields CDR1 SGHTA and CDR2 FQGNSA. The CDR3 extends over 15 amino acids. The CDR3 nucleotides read TGTGCCAGCAGCCTGGTAAAGGATCAGGGCTATGGCTACACCTTC. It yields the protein CASSLVKDQGYGYTF.

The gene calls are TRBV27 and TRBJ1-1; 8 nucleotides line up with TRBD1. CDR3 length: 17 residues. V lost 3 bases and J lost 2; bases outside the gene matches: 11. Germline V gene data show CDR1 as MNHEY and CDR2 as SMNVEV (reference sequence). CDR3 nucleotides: TGTGCCAGCAGTTTCACCCGGACAGGGCGGTACAACACTGAAGCTTTCTTT. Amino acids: CASSFTRTGRYNTEAFF.

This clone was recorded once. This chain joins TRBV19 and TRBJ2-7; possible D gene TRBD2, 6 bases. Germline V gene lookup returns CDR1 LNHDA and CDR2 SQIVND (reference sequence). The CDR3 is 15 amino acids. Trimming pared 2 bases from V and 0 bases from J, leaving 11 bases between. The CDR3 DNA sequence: TGTGCCAGTAGTATACTGGCGGGGACCTCCTACGAGCAGTACTTC. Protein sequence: CASSILAGTSYEQYF.

The CDR3 DNA reads TGCGCCAGCAGCCAAGAACTGAACAATGAGCAGTTCTTC. Protein sequence: CASSQELNNEQFF. The V gene is TRBV4-3, the J gene TRBJ2-1; no definite D call. Germline V lookup: CDR1 LGHNA, CDR2 YSLEER. V lost 0 bases and J lost 5, with 5 bases in between. The CDR3 has 13 amino acids.

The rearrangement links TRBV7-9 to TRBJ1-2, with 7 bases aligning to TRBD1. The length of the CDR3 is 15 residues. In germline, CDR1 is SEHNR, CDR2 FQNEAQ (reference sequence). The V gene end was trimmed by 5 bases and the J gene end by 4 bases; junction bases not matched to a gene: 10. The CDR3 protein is CASSPRDRNGYGYTF. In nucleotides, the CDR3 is TGTGCCAGCAGCCCTAGGGACAGAAATGGCTATGGCTACACCTTC.

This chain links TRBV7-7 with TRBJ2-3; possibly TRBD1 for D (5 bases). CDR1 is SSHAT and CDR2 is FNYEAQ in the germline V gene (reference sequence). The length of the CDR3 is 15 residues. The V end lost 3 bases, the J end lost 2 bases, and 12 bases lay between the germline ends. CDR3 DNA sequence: TGTGCCAGCAGCTTCCAGACAGCGACCACAGATACGCAGTATTTT. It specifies CASSFQTATTDTQYF.